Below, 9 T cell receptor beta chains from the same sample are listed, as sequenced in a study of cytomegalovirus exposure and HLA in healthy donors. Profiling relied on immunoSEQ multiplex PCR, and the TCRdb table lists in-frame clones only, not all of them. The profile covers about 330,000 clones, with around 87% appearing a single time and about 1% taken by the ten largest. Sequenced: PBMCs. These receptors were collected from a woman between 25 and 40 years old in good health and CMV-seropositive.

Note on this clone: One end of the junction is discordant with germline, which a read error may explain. The CDR3 DNA reads TGTGCCAGTGGGACTAGCGGGAGACCTAGCACAGATACGCAGTGTTTT. Translating gives CASGTSGRPSTDTQCF. The J gene is TRBJ2-3, the V gene TRBV6-6; TRBD2 aligns across 14 bases. Germline lookup yields CDR1 MNHNY and CDR2 SVGAGI (reference sequence). This CDR3 is built from 16 residues.

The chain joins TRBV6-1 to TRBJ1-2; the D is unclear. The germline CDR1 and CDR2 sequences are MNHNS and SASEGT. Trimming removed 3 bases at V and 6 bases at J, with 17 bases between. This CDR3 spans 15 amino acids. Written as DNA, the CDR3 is TGTGCCAGCAGTGACCCGGGAGGTTCGAGGGATGGCTACACCTTC. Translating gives CASSDPGGSRDGYTF.

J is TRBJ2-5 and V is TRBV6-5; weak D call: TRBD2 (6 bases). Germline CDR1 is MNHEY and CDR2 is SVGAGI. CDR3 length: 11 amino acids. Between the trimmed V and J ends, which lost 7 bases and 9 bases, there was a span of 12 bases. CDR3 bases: TGTGCCAGCATGAGTTGGGGGGCCCAGTACTTC. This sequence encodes CASMSWGAQYF.

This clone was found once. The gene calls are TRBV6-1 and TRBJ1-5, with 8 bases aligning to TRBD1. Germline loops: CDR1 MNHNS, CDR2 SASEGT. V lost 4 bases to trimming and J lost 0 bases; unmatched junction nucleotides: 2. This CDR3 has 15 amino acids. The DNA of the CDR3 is TGTGCCAGCAGTGGACAGGGGTTTAGCAATCAGCCCCAGCATTTT. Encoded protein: CASSGQGFSNQPQHF.

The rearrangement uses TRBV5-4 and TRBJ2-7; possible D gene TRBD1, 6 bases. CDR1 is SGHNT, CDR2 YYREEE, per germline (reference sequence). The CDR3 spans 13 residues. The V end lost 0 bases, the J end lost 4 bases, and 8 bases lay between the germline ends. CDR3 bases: TGTGCCAGCAGCTTGGCCCAGGGGTACGAGCAGTACTTC. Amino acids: CASSLAQGYEQYF. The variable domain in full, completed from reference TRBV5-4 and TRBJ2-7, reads ETGVTQSPTHLIKTRGQQVTLRCSSQSGHNTVSWYQQALGQGPQFIFQYYREEENGRGNFPPRFSGLQFPNYSSELNVNALELDDSALYLCASSLAQGYEQYFGPGTRLTVT.

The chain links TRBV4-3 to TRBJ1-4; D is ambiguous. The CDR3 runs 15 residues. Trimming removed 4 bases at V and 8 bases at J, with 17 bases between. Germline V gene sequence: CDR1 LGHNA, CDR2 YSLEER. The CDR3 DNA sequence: TGCGCCAGCAGCCTAGGGCGAGGGTCGTCGGAAAAACTGTTTTTT. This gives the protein CASSLGRGSSEKLFF.

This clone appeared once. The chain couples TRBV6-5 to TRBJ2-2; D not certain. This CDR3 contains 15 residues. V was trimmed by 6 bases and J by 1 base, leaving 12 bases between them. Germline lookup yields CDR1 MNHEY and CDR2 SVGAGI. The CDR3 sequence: CASSRLSRNTGELFF. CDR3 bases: TGTGCCAGCAGCCGACTTAGCCGGAACACCGGGGAGCTGTTTTTT.

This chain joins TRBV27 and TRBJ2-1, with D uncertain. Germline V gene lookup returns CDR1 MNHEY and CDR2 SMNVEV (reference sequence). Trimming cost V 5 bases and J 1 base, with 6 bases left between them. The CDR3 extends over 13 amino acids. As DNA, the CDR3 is TGTGCCAGCAGTGTTCTATCCTACAATGAGCAGTTCTTC. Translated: CASSVLSYNEQFF.

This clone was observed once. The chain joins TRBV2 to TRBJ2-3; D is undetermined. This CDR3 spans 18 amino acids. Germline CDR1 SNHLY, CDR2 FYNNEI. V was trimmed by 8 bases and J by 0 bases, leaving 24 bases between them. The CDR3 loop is CASLLERALPSSTDTQYF. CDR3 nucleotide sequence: TGTGCCAGCTTATTGGAACGCGCTCTCCCTTCTAGCACAGATACGCAGTATTTT.